A single sample gave rise to the 16 T cell receptor beta chains below, sequenced in a study of T-cell memory formation after mild COVID-19. TCRdb fed the 5' RACE reads into MiXCR, producing one record per CDR3 protein. The sample has around 200,000 distinct CDR3 sequences, 16% seen once. Specimen: PBMCs or a T cell subset sorted from them (not recorded which). Source of these receptors: an adult woman who had mild COVID-19 (a few samples of this study predate the infection). Cell type and time point are not known.

This chain joins TRBV4-2 and TRBJ2-1, with 8 bases matching TRBD1. The germline V gene has CDR1 LGHNA and CDR2 YNFKEQ. CDR3 length: 14 residues. V gave up 2 bases and J gave up 4 bases; unmatched junction bases: 1. For the CDR3, the DNA is TGTGCCAGCAGCCAAAACAGGGGGTACAATGAGCAGTTCTTC. As protein: CASSQNRGYNEQFF.

This clonotype was counted only a few times. The V gene is TRBV7-8, the J gene TRBJ1-1; 12 bases align to TRBD1. This CDR3 region has 14 residues. J lost 11 bases, V lost 3 bases, and 7 bases had no gene match. CDR1 SGHVS and CDR2 FQNEAQ come from the germline V gene. The CDR3: CASSFPGTGGDAFF. The CDR3 bases are TGTGCCAGCAGCTTTCCCGGGACAGGGGGCGACGCTTTCTTT.

The chain is built from TRBV9 and TRBJ1-3; TRBD1 is a possible D gene (6 bases). V was trimmed by 0 bases and J by 2 bases, leaving 12 bases between them. Germline V gives CDR1 SGDLS, CDR2 YYNGEE. The CDR3 consists of 16 residues. The CDR3 region has the DNA TGTGCCAGCAGCGTAGGAGGGGGGCGGCCTGGAAACACCATATATTTT. Its translation is CASSVGGGRPGNTIYF.

The chain couples TRBV10-3 to TRBJ2-7; D uncertain. The germline V gene has CDR1 ENHRY and CDR2 SYGVKD. Trimming stripped 4 bases from V and 0 bases from J, with 13 bases between. The CDR3 totals 15 residues. Here the CDR3 reads CAISGSVQISYEQYF. The CDR3, as DNA: TGTGCCATCAGTGGATCAGTTCAGATCTCCTACGAGCAGTACTTC.

This clonotype was seen repeatedly, ten times or more. The chain combines TRBV3-1 with TRBJ2-5, with 10 bases fitting TRBD2. There are 14 residues in the CDR3. CDR1 LGHDT and CDR2 YNNKEL come from the germline V gene (reference sequence). V dropped 5 bases and J dropped 5; count of bases not matched to a gene: 5. CDR3 sequence (DNA): TGTGCCAGCAGCGAACTAGCGGGGTGGGAGACCCAGTACTTC. Protein sequence: CASSELAGWETQYF.

In this sample, this clonotype turned up a few times. The V gene is TRBV10-3, the J gene TRBJ2-5, with 8 bases that match TRBD2. Unmatched junction bases numbered 12, after V lost 10 bases and J lost 5 bases. From germline, CDR1 is ENHRY and CDR2 SYGVKD. The CDR3 extends over 14 amino acids. For the CDR3, the DNA is TGTGCCACCCTCCACGGGGGGGGCCGTGAGACCCAGTACTTC. Protein: CATLHGGGRETQYF.

This clonotype has more than one count but fewer than ten. The V gene is TRBV7-3, the J gene TRBJ2-3; the match to TRBD2 covers 9 bases. The V gene end was trimmed by 2 bases and the J gene end by 5 bases; junction bases not matched to a gene: 5. CDR3 length: 15 residues. The germline V gene has CDR1 SGHTA and CDR2 FQGTGA. The CDR3 DNA is TGTGCCAGCAGCTTAGCGGGGGGGCGAGAAGATACGCAGTATTTT. Its protein product is CASSLAGGREDTQYF. The entire variable domain, with the rest obtained from reference TRBV7-3 and TRBJ2-3, is as follows: GAGVSQTPSNKVTEKGKYVELRCDPISGHTALYWYRQSLGQGPEFLIYFQGTGAADDSGLPNDRFFAVRPEGSVSTLKIQRTERGDSAVYLCASSLAGGREDTQYFGPGTRLTVL.

The rearrangement links TRBV6-1 to TRBJ2-1, with 9 bases lining up with TRBD2. CDR1 MNHNS and CDR2 SASEGT come from the germline V gene. The CDR3 extends over 16 amino acids. The J segment lost 5 bases and the V segment lost 1 base, leaving 6 bases of the junction unmatched. The CDR3 loop reads CASSEVGSGRHNEQFF. In nucleotides, the CDR3 is TGTGCCAGCAGTGAAGTCGGTAGCGGGAGACACAATGAGCAGTTCTTC.

The chain links TRBV2 to TRBJ1-6, with 10 bases lining up with TRBD1. The germline V gene encodes CDR1 SNHLY and CDR2 FYNNEI. The CDR3 spans 16 residues. Trimming took 8 bases from V and 10 from J; bases not matched to a gene: 14. The CDR3 sequence: CASRLRTGGVGSPLHF. DNA of the CDR3: TGTGCCAGCCGACTTCGGACAGGGGGTGTGGGGTCACCCCTCCACTTT.

This chain joins TRBV2 and TRBJ2-2; a possible D gene is TRBD1 (5 bases). The V gene lost 8 bases and the J gene lost 1 base, with 11 bases spanning the gap. The CDR3 runs 14 residues. Germline lookup yields CDR1 SNHLY and CDR2 FYNNEI. The CDR3 protein is CASGNGQNTGELFF. The CDR3 DNA sequence: TGTGCCAGCGGAAATGGACAGAACACCGGGGAGCTGTTTTTT.

This clonotype was found many times. V and J are TRBV4-3 and TRBJ2-2; 8 bases are a match to TRBD1. Germline CDR1 reads LGHNA; CDR2 reads YSLEER. Trimming at V came to 2 bases and at J to 1 base, leaving 3 bases not matched to a gene. CDR3 length: 16 residues. CDR3 in amino acids: CASSQWGTGNTGELFF. DNA for the CDR3: TGCGCCAGCAGCCAATGGGGGACAGGGAACACCGGGGAGCTGTTTTTT.

The chain uses TRBV24-1 and TRBJ1-5; no definite D call. V was cut by 6 bases and J by 5 bases, with 7 bases left in between. Germline lookup yields CDR1 KGHDR and CDR2 SFDVKD. This CDR3 is 12 amino acids long. CDR3 sequence (DNA): TGTGCCACCAGTCGTGGGGATCAGCCCCAGCATTTT. Its protein is CATSRGDQPQHF.

Many counts were recorded for this clonotype. Compared with germline, one end of the junction differs, possibly owing to a read error. The chain recombines TRBV5-1 with TRBJ2-3, with a weak D call TRBD1 (6 bases). The CDR3 runs 13 residues. Germline V gene lookup returns CDR1 SGHRS and CDR2 YFSETQ. CDR3: CASSLGGTDTQYF. CDR3 coding DNA: TGTGCCAGCAGCTTAGGGGGTACAGATACGCAGTATTTT.

The rearrangement links TRBV12-3 or TRBV12-4 to TRBJ2-1; D remains ambiguous. CDR3 length: 12 residues. Deletions cut 5 bases from V and 6 bases from J, with 8 bases between. The CDR3 protein is CASSGPSNEQFF. DNA of the CDR3: TGTGCCAGCAGTGGACCTAGCAATGAGCAGTTCTTC.

The chain employs TRBV5-4 and TRBJ2-2; D is unclear. Trimming removed 0 bases from V and 7 bases from J, with 7 bases in between. Germline V gene lookup returns CDR1 SGHNT and CDR2 YYREEE (reference sequence). This CDR3 is built from 13 residues. CDR3 coding DNA: TGTGCCAGCAGCTTGGATTCAATCGGGGAGCTGTTTTTT. Translation gives CASSLDSIGELFF.

This clonotype was seen more than once but under ten times. V gene TRBV5-1 combines with J gene TRBJ1-1, with a weak D call TRBD1 (5 bases). The CDR3 runs 15 residues. Germline V gene lookup returns CDR1 SGHRS and CDR2 YFSETQ. V was trimmed by 5 bases and J by 3 bases, leaving 17 bases between them. This CDR3 reads CASRAGWEMDTEAFF. Here the CDR3 DNA reads TGCGCCAGCAGGGCAGGGTGGGAAATGGACACTGAAGCTTTCTTT.